The clone carrying this T cell receptor beta chain was observed many times. This CDR3 spans 14 amino acids. Trimming shortened V by 4 bases and J by 2 bases, and 9 bases separated the two germline ends. The germline V gene has CDR1 MDHEN and CDR2 SYDVKM. The entry originates in a study of glioma-infiltrating T cells. The iRepertoire nested amplicon-rescue multiplex PCR amplified TCR alpha and beta CDR3s from RNA. For one-step reverse transcription and amplification, 100-400 ng of tissue mRNA or PBMC total RNA was used. TCRdb fed the multiplex PCR reads into MiXCR, producing one record per CDR3 protein. This sample carries 170,000 or so distinct CDR3 sequences, around 40% of them seen once, and the ten largest clones take around 4.9%.

The chain employs TRBV28 and TRBJ2-1; maybe TRBD2 (5 bases). This clonotype originated in a human donor with low-grade glioma or glioblastoma, undergoing nonglioma brain surgery, or in good health (not recorded which). Material for sequencing was glioma tissue, nonneoplastic brain tissue, or PBMCs (not recorded which). CDR3 sequence: CASSSPGTYNEQFF. Written as DNA, the CDR3 is TGTGCCAGCAGTTCGCCCGGGACCTACAATGAGCAGTTCTTC.